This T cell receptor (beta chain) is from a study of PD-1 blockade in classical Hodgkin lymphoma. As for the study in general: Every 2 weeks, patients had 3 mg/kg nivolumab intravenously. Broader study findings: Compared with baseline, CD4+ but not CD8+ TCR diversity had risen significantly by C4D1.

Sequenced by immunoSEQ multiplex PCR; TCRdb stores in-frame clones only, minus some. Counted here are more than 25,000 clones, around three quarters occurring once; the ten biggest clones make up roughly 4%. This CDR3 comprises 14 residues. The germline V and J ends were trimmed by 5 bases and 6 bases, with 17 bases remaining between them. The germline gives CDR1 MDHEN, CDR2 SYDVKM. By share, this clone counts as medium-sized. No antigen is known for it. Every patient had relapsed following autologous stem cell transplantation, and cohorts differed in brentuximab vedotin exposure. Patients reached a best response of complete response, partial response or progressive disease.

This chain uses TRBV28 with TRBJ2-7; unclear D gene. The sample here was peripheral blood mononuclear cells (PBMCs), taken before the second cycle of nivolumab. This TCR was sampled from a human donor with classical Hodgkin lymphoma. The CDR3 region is CASSTYSIAAEQYF. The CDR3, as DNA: TGTGCCAGCAGTACTTACTCTATAGCCGCCGAGCAGTACTTC.